What follows is one T cell receptor (beta chain) and its context. Antigen specificity is unknown. The V gene lost 7 bases and the J gene lost 2 bases, with 15 bases spanning the gap. The CDR3 length is 15 residues. Germline V lookup: CDR1 MGHRA, CDR2 YSYEKL. PCR was performed using 60 Vbeta and 13 Jbeta primers. Repertoires were generated with immunoSEQ multiplex PCR, while TCRdb's copy carries only in-frame clones and drops some. The sample lists over 95,000 clones, over 75% seen once, with approximately 11% in the top ten. The data were taken from a study of cytomegalovirus exposure and HLA in healthy donors. Findings and caveats of the study: 87-base-pair reads could not separate some V segments, including TRBV6-2 and TRBV6-3. Presence/absence results assume similar sequencing depth per donor, which may not hold.

This TCR was recovered from a man aged 40-50 years in good health and CMV-seropositive. The chain couples TRBV4-1 to TRBJ2-1, with D maybe TRBD1 (5 bases). The sequencing input was PBMCs. The CDR3 region is CASKGVRDPYNEQFF. In nucleotides, the CDR3 is TGCGCCAGCAAAGGAGTCAGGGATCCCTACAATGAGCAGTTCTTC.